The present entry profiles one TCR beta chain with its context. In its sample, this clonotype was seen a few times. The specificity of this receptor is unknown. No base quality information exists; no much larger clone differs at one position. TCR cDNA was synthesized by 5'RACE template switching, through which a universal primer site and unique molecular identifiers were introduced. cDNA synthesis was primed from both the TCR alpha and TCR beta constant segments. Two PCR steps were used to amplify libraries, with sample barcodes and sequencing adapters being added in the second step. Libraries were sequenced on Illumina HiSeq 2500 (2x100 bp) or NovaSeq (2x150 bp). On the authors' methods: Demultiplexing of reads and collapsing into UMI consensus sequences were performed with MIGEC, and V(D)J alignment was carried out with MiXCR. Vaccine-responding clonotypes were identified with edgeR using replicate PBMC samples, with FDR below 0.01 and a log2 fold change above 5 up to day 15 being required. Each bulk clonotype received a CD4 or CD8 identity based on whether the sequenced CD4 or CD8 repertoire contained that clonotype at higher abundance. Starting from the raw public reads, TCRdb applied fastp trimming at Q25, assembled clones with MiXCR and retained in-frame beta chains. Rows with one shared CDR3 protein collapse into an entry with the most common genes and DNA. The V and J calls come from TCRdb's annotation, not from the publication. A total of about 210,000 distinct CDR3 sequences appear in this sample, more than 6.5% of them only once. Jointly, the top ten make up 0.85% to 1.2% of the sample.

What this sample's treatment or condition label stands for: live attenuated yellow fever vaccine strain. PBMCs were isolated from peripheral blood using a standard Ficoll-Paque protocol. Dynabeads CD4 and CD8 positive selection kits were used to isolate the CD4 and CD8 T-cell fractions. TriZol was used to extract RNA from bulk PBMCs, from CD4 and CD8 fractions, and from dextramer-positive and dextramer-negative fractions. The CDR3 runs 15 residues from the cysteine to the phenylalanine. The only DNA kept is the CDR3, 45 bases in frame from the first base. At the junction V is shortened by 0 bases and J by 2 bases; bases outside the gene matches: 2. CDR1 and CDR2 are drawn from the germline V gene: SGHTA, FQGNSA. This record belongs to a study of T cells after yellow fever vaccination (dated by TCRdb to about 2019). The study in broad terms: The SMART-Seq v4 Ultra Low Input RNA kit was used to prepare libraries from fractions with low cell numbers. To track T-cell clones before and after primary and booster YFV17D yellow fever vaccination, bulk TCR alpha and beta repertoires were sequenced longitudinally. Two healthy male donors made up the cohort, one aged 18 to 30 years and the other aged 30 to 40 years. Bulk PBMC replicates and cell subsets were isolated from blood drawn at multiple timepoints before and after both primary and secondary immunization.

Results the study describes overall, beyond this receptor: After the booster, most clones that had expanded after primary vaccination were detected again (approximately 96% of CD4 and more than 80% of CD8), suggesting broad maintenance of memory. A small fraction of clonotypes showed up in both the CD4 and CD8 compartments, probably as a result of convergent recombination. Compared with the primary T-cell response, the secondary T-cell response was weaker but faster, peaking on day 5 rather than day 15. Computational filtering was required because FACS-sorted repertoires could contain abundant contaminating clonotypes from the bulk population. Because the study included only a couple of donors, the extent to which the findings can be generalized is limited.

Recombination linked TRBV7-2 to TRBJ2-3; 7 nucleotides in the junction match TRBD2. Sequenced here: CD4+ T cells sorted from PBMCs, sampled on the day of the yellow fever booster vaccination. The source of this sequence is a man younger than 45 who received the YFV17D yellow fever vaccine. The CDR3 has the sequence CASSLASGPTDTQYF. The sequence in DNA is TGTGCCAGCAGCTTAGCTAGCGGGCCCACAGATACGCAGTATTTT.